A single sample gave rise to the 8 T cell receptor beta chains below, sequenced in a study of T cells in Graves' hyperthyroidism and ophthalmopathy. The source material, RNA transcripts, was used to amplify TCR beta CDR3 regions. The primer set for the first-round RT-PCR of the TCR CDR3 was HTBI. In TCRdb, the multiplex PCR reads were re-called with MiXCR into one record per CDR3 protein. The sample contains around 400,000 distinct CDR3 sequences, 25% of which appear only once. Sequencing was performed on blood. Source of these receptors: a man between 50 and 59 years old with Graves' hyperthyroidism.

CDR3 loop: CSAPKQGGNTIYF. Here the CDR3 DNA reads TGCAGTGCACCAAAACAGGGTGGAAACACCATATATTTT. The chain recombines TRBV20-1 with TRBJ1-3; D is possibly TRBD1 (6 bases). There are 13 residues in the CDR3. Germline values: CDR1 DFQATT, CDR2 SNEGSKA (reference sequence). The germline V and J ends were trimmed by 6 bases and 3 bases, with 12 bases remaining between them.

A note on this clonotype: A single base separates this from a much larger clone, so it may be a read error. The chain recombines TRBV12-3 or TRBV12-4 with TRBJ1-1; D is perhaps TRBD1 (6 bases). Trimming cost V 6 bases and J 4 bases, with 15 bases left between them. The CDR3 is 14 amino acids. The CDR3 DNA reads as TGTGCCAGCAGCCGCGGGGGCCCGAGCACTGAAGCTTTCTTT. It translates to CASSRGGPSTEAFF.

The chain links TRBV5-1 to TRBJ2-1; D is uncertain. Germline assignment: CDR1 SGHRS and CDR2 YFSETQ. The CDR3 contains 16 residues. V was pared by 0 bases and J by 4 bases, with 14 bases between. The CDR3 loop is CASSLASGGSYNEQFF. CDR3 DNA: TGCGCCAGCAGCTTGGCCTCTGGCGGCAGTTACAATGAGCAGTTCTTC. Complete variable domain (other parts from reference TRBV5-1 and TRBJ2-1): KAGVTQTPRYLIKTRGQQVTLSCSPISGHRSVSWYQQTPGQGLQFLFEYFSETQRNKGNFPGRFSGRQFSNSRSEMNVSTLELGDSALYLCASSLASGGSYNEQFFGPGTRLTVL.

The V call is TRBV20-1, the J call TRBJ2-7; 8 nucleotides agree with TRBD2. V lost 8 bases, J lost 0 bases, and 9 bases stayed unmatched. CDR1 is DFQATT, CDR2 SNEGSKA, per germline (reference sequence). CDR3 length: 14 amino acids. The CDR3 region is CSTRGTRSSYEQYF. DNA for the CDR3: TGCAGTACCAGAGGGACTAGAAGCTCCTACGAGCAGTACTTC.

V gene TRBV5-4 combines with J gene TRBJ1-1; D gene uncertain. The V gene lost 0 bases and the J gene lost 6 bases, with 12 bases spanning the gap. The CDR3 covers 14 residues. Germline CDR1 reads SGHNT; CDR2 reads YYREEE (reference sequence). The CDR3 protein is CASSLGHGNPEAFF. CDR3 nucleotide sequence: TGTGCCAGCAGCTTGGGGCACGGCAACCCTGAAGCTTTCTTT.

This clonotype was counted many times. V usage is TRBV27 and J usage is TRBJ2-3, with D perhaps matching TRBD2 (5 bases). The CDR3 covers 15 residues. V was trimmed by 3 bases and J by 2 bases, leaving 12 bases between them. CDR1 is MNHEY and CDR2 is SMNVEV in the germline V gene (reference sequence). CDR3 nucleotides: TGTGCCAGCAGTTTCGGACTGACTGACACAGATACGCAGTATTTT. Translating it yields CASSFGLTDTDTQYF.

This chain joins TRBV5-4 and TRBJ2-2; D unclear. The CDR3 is 14 amino acids. Germline lookup yields CDR1 SGHNT and CDR2 YYREEE (reference sequence). The V gene lost 4 bases and the J gene lost 6 bases, with 13 bases spanning the gap. The CDR3 DNA follows: TGTGCCAGCAGCACCGCGGCTAGGCCCGGGGAGCTGTTTTTT. It yields the protein CASSTAARPGELFF.

This clonotype was recorded a few times. V is TRBV20-1 and J is TRBJ2-3, with D unclear. Deletions cut 3 bases from V and 2 bases from J, with 9 bases between. Germline lookup yields CDR1 DFQATT and CDR2 SNEGSKA (reference sequence). The CDR3 length is 13 residues. The DNA of the CDR3 is TGCAGTGCTAGGCTCAGAAACACAGATACGCAGTATTTT. Translating gives CSARLRNTDTQYF.